This passage covers 6 T cell receptor beta chains from one sample sequenced in a study of T-cell memory formation after mild COVID-19. Each CDR3 protein is one row after TCRdb ran MiXCR on the 5' RACE reads. The sample shows fewer than 40,000 distinct CDR3 sequences, over 10% of them seen only once. The sample comprised PBMCs or a T cell subset sorted from them (not recorded which). The receptors come from a man in his late teens or twenties who had mild COVID-19 (a few samples of this study predate the infection). Cell type and time point are not known.

The sample holds a few counts of this clonotype. A much larger clone sits a single nucleotide away, making a read error possible. The chain is built from TRBV20-1 and TRBJ2-5; TRBD1 matches 7 bases. The germline CDR1 and CDR2 sequences are DFQATT and SNEGSKA (reference sequence). The CDR3 covers 15 residues. Unmatched junction bases numbered 12, after V lost 8 bases and J lost 0 bases. DNA of the CDR3: TGCAGTCCAGCCCGGGACAGTTGGGACCAAGAGACCCAGTACTTC. Protein sequence: CSPARDSWDQETQYF.

This clonotype was detected many times. The V gene is TRBV12-3 or TRBV12-4, the J gene TRBJ2-7, with TRBD2 matching over 11 bases. The CDR3 spans 15 residues. After removal of 6 bases from V and 4 bases from J, the junction contained 8 bases not matched to a gene. CDR3 in DNA: TGTGCCAGCAGGGAAGATGTAGCGGGGGGGTACGAGCAGTACTTC. This translates into CASREDVAGGYEQYF.

Many counts were recorded for this clonotype. CDR3 nucleotides: TGTGCCAGCAGTAACACAGGGCCGCCTGGTGCTGAAGCTTTCTTT. Translated: CASSNTGPPGAEAFF. V gene TRBV6-2 or TRBV6-3 combines with J gene TRBJ1-1, with TRBD1 as a possible D gene (6 bases). The CDR3 consists of 15 residues. Germline V lookup: CDR1 MNHEY, CDR2 SVGEGT. Trimming shortened V by 5 bases and J by 6 bases, and 19 bases separated the two germline ends.

The table lists this clonotype with many counts. The CDR3 DNA follows: TGTGCCAGCTCACCACGGCGGGGCCGGGCTTTCTTT. This gives the protein CASSPRRGRAFF. V usage is TRBV18 and J usage is TRBJ1-1, with TRBD1 as a possible D gene (5 bases). V lost 1 base and J 11 bases, leaving 11 bases between the germline ends. CDR3 length: 12 amino acids. CDR1 and CDR2 from the germline V gene are KGHSH and LQKENI.

This clonotype was counted only a few times. The rearrangement uses TRBV2 and TRBJ1-1, with D unclear. This CDR3 is 11 amino acids long. Germline CDR1 is SNHLY and CDR2 is FYNNEI. Trimming took 7 bases from V and 1 from J, leaving 4 bases between them. Written as DNA, the CDR3 is TGTGCCAGCACACAGAACACTGAAGCTTTCTTT. Its protein product is CASTQNTEAFF.

The sample holds a few counts of this clonotype. The rearrangement joins TRBV28 to TRBJ1-3; D uncertain. The CDR3 is made up of 19 amino acids. V was shortened by 7 bases and J by 0 bases, with 25 bases between the two germline ends. Looked up from germline, CDR1 is MDHEN and CDR2 is SYDVKM. The DNA for the CDR3 is TGTGCCAGCACATCCCTCACCTGGTCTCCACAAAGCTCTGGAAACACCATATATTTT. It specifies CASTSLTWSPQSSGNTIYF.